A selection of T cell receptor beta chains follows, all from one sample in a study of cytomegalovirus exposure and HLA in healthy donors. Profiled with immunoSEQ multiplex PCR; TCRdb holds only in-frame clones, not every one. The sample lists about 130,000 clones; 60% to 80% were seen once. The source material was PBMCs. These receptors all stem from a man aged 30 to 45 in good health and CMV-seronegative. The CDR3 runs from the conserved cysteine through the conserved F or W. A D gene is named only where the DNA matches it firmly. Part of the rows lack a size; the others show once, few, many or a class for expanded clones.

clone_size d_call j_call v_call cdr3_aa cdr3_nt
NA TRBD1 TRBJ1-1 TRBV29-1 CSTKGQVNTEAFF TGCAGCACCAAGGGACAGGTGAACACTGAAGCTTTCTTT
NA TRBD1 TRBJ2-7 TRBV6-1 CASSEATGGYEQYF TGTGCCAGCAGTGAAGCAACAGGGGGCTACGAGCAGTACTTC
NA TRBD2 TRBJ2-6 TRBV7-2 CASSPLAGGISGANVLTF TGTGCCAGCAGCCCCTTGGCGGGAGGGATCTCTGGGGCCAACGTCCTGACTTTC
few NA TRBJ2-7 TRBV10-3 CAISESGLGEQYF TGTGCCATCAGTGAGTCCGGGTTGGGCGAGCAGTACTTC
NA TRBD2 TRBJ2-3 TRBV27 CASSTRRLAQDTQYF TGTGCCAGCAGTACCCGGAGACTAGCTCAAGATACGCAGTATTTT
NA TRBD1 TRBJ2-1 TRBV5-1 CASTTGAGENNEQFF TGCGCCAGCACCACAGGGGCAGGTGAAAACAATGAGCAGTTCTTC
NA TRBD1 TRBJ1-2 TRBV19 CASSVDRIYGYTF TGTGCCAGTAGTGTGGACAGGATCTATGGCTACACCTTC
NA TRBD2 TRBJ2-3 TRBV30 CALSGRRTDTQYF TGTGCCTTGAGCGGGAGAAGGACAGATACGCAGTATTTT
NA NA TRBJ1-2 TRBV14 CASSQVRSEGYTF TGTGCCAGCAGCCAAGTGCGGAGTGAGGGCTACACCTTC
NA NA TRBJ1-5 TRBV7-6 CASSPSGNQPQHF TGTGCCAGCAGCCCTTCGGGAAATCAGCCCCAGCATTTT
NA TRBD2 TRBJ2-7 TRBV9 CASSVAYLAGVPYEQYF TGTGCCAGCAGCGTAGCTTATCTAGCGGGAGTGCCCTACGAGCAGTACTTC
few NA TRBJ1-1 TRBV6-5 CASRWERYSFEAFF TGTGCCAGCAGGTGGGAGCGCTACTCCTTTGAAGCTTTCTTT
NA TRBD2 TRBJ2-3 TRBV7-2 CASSLRLAGAADTQYF TGTGCCAGCAGCTTAAGACTAGCGGGAGCAGCAGATACGCAGTATTTT
NA TRBD2 TRBJ2-2 TRBV10-1 CASSERQRGELFF TGCGCCAGCAGTGAGAGGCAGCGGGGTGAGCTGTTTTTT
NA NA TRBJ1-2 TRBV28 CASRPGGNGYGYTF TGTGCCAGCAGACCTGGGGGGAACGGGTATGGCTACACCTTC
NA NA TRBJ1-1 TRBV14 CASNLQEGTEAFF TGTGCCAGCAATTTACAGGAGGGCACTGAAGCTTTCTTT
NA NA TRBJ2-1 TRBV7-2 CASSLDRSSYNEQFF TGTGCCAGCAGCTTAGACAGGAGCTCCTACAATGAGCAGTTCTTC
NA NA TRBJ1-5 TRBV28 CASQDSNQPQHF TGTGCCAGTCAGGATAGCAATCAGCCCCAGCATTTT
few TRBD2 TRBJ2-7 TRBV28 CASRRNLSGSPYEQYF TGTGCCAGCAGACGAAACCTTAGCGGGAGCCCCTACGAGCAGTACTTC
NA NA TRBJ2-1 TRBV5-1 CASSGRRQNNEQFF TGCGCCAGCAGCGGGCGGCGACAGAACAATGAGCAGTTCTTC
NA NA TRBJ1-4 TRBV5-1 CASSLEGAPNEKLFF TGCGCCAGCAGCTTGGAAGGGGCCCCTAATGAAAAACTGTTTTTT
NA NA TRBJ2-7 TRBV30 CALVGSGQNEQYF TGTGCCCTAGTGGGGAGCGGACAGAACGAGCAGTACTTC